This T cell receptor (beta chain) was documented in a study of radiotherapy plus CTLA-4 blockade in lung cancer. Whole-study results and caveats: In blood, tumor-derived TCR clones expanded after radiotherapy plus ipilimumab.

Sequenced by immunoSEQ multiplex PCR; TCRdb stores in-frame clones only, minus some. The sample records approximately 76,000 clones, 78% being singletons. The study treated chemo-refractory metastatic non-small-cell lung cancer patients with focal radiation plus ipilimumab CTLA-4 blockade. This clone was detected a few times. Its specificity is unknown. J lost 2 bases, V lost 2 bases, and 5 bases had no gene match. Germline values: CDR1 SNHLY, CDR2 FYNNEI. The CDR3 runs 16 residues. The source material was peripheral blood, sampled from a patient treated with radiotherapy plus ipilimumab. This receptor was obtained from a human donor with non-small cell lung cancer who had a partial response to radiotherapy plus ipilimumab. Some clones in this sample may be carry-over from other donors' samples. The V gene is TRBV2, the J gene TRBJ1-5; 8 nucleotides agree with TRBD1. CDR3 nucleotide sequence: TGTGCCAGCAGTGAACCAGGGGGCAGGGGCAATCAGCCCCAGCATTTT. Encoded protein: CASSEPGGRGNQPQHF.